These T cell receptor beta chains were read from a single sample in a study of OX40 agonist ivuxolimab in advanced cancers. Assay used: immunoSEQ multiplex PCR; TCRdb lists only in-frame clones, some missing. The sample consists of some 80,000 clones, around 86% of them appearing once. The sequenced sample was CD4+ or CD8+ T cells sorted from blood, obtained in a trial of the OX40 agonist ivuxolimab. These receptors came from an adult with an advanced solid tumor such as melanoma, head and neck, liver or kidney cancer. The CDR3 runs from the conserved cysteine through the conserved F or W. Fields, in order: D gene, J gene, V gene, clone size, CDR3 protein, CDR3 DNA. A D gene is named only where the DNA matches it firmly. Rows may omit the clone size; those that give it use once, few, many or a size class.

NA	TRBJ2-1	TRBV7-6	NA	CASSLVGGMGYNEQFF	TGTGCCAGCAGCTTAGTTGGGGGAATGGGCTACAATGAGCAGTTCTTC
TRBD1	TRBJ1-1	TRBV27	few	CASSPQGASTEAFF	TGTGCCAGCAGTCCACAGGGGGCTAGCACTGAAGCTTTCTTT
NA	TRBJ1-2	TRBV2	NA	CASSDPGGRAYGYTF	TGTGCCAGCAGTGATCCTGGAGGGAGGGCTTACGGCTACACCTTC
TRBD1	TRBJ1-2	TRBV6-1	NA	CATPTGTGGNYGYTF	TGTGCCACGCCGACGGGGACAGGGGGTAACTATGGCTACACCTTC
TRBD2	TRBJ2-7	TRBV10-2	NA	CASSPGTSGGVSHEQYF	TGCGCCAGCAGTCCAGGGACTAGCGGGGGGGTTAGTCACGAGCAGTACTTC
NA	TRBJ2-3	TRBV6-5	NA	CASSYSSIDTQYF	TGTGCCAGCAGTTACTCATCTATCGATACGCAGTATTTT
TRBD1	TRBJ1-5	TRBV6-1	NA	CASSAPRTGGSQPQHF	TGTGCCAGCAGTGCGCCCCGGACAGGGGGCAGTCAGCCCCAGCATTTT
TRBD1	TRBJ1-3	TRBV30	NA	CAWSLAGTGWGTIYF	TGTGCCTGGAGTCTTGCCGGGACAGGGTGGGGCACCATATATTTT
TRBD2	TRBJ2-5	TRBV7-3	NA	CASSRSREGQETQYF	TGTGCCAGCAGCAGAAGCAGGGAGGGGCAAGAGACCCAGTACTTC
NA	TRBJ1-5	TRBV5-4	NA	CASSLAADSNQPQHF	TGTGCCAGCAGCTTGGCGGCAGATAGCAATCAGCCCCAGCATTTT
NA	TRBJ2-2	TRBV18	NA	CASSPALAPNTGELFF	TGTGCCAGCTCACCAGCCCTGGCGCCGAACACCGGGGAGCTGTTTTTT
TRBD1	TRBJ1-6	TRBV9	NA	CASSPQPGQGYYNSPLHF	TGTGCCAGCAGCCCGCAACCGGGACAGGGCTATTATAATTCACCCCTCCACTTT
NA	TRBJ1-6	TRBV25-1	NA	CASRLYGVSPLHF	TGTGCCAGCAGATTATACGGGGTTTCACCCCTCCACTTT
TRBD1	TRBJ1-1	TRBV19	NA	CASTTQGYNTEAFF	TGTGCCAGTACCACACAGGGGTACAACACTGAAGCTTTCTTT
NA	TRBJ1-1	TRBV5-1	NA	CASSLDYRGWTEAFF	TGTGCCAGCAGCTTGGATTATCGGGGTTGGACTGAAGCTTTCTTT
NA	TRBJ1-3	TRBV7-9	NA	CASSLGGPGNTIYF	TGTGCCAGCAGCTTAGGGGGACCTGGAAACACCATATATTTT
TRBD1	TRBJ2-5	TRBV5-1	NA	CASTRTGGQETQYF	TGCGCCAGCACCAGGACAGGGGGACAAGAGACCCAGTACTTC
NA	TRBJ1-5	TRBV27	NA	CASSPILRGLSQPQHF	TGTGCCAGCAGTCCCATCCTCAGGGGATTGAGTCAGCCCCAGCATTTT
TRBD1	TRBJ2-3	TRBV28	NA	CASSGSGQGVDTQYF	TGTGCCAGCAGTGGATCGGGACAGGGGGTAGATACGCAGTATTTT
TRBD1	TRBJ1-1	TRBV27	NA	CASSHRGNRFSEAFF	TGTGCCAGCAGTCACAGGGGAAACCGCTTCTCTGAAGCTTTCTTT
TRBD2	TRBJ2-1	TRBV6-6	NA	CASRTSGGEGVQFF	TGTGCCAGCAGAACTAGCGGGGGGGAAGGGGTGCAGTTCTTC
NA	TRBJ1-3	TRBV28	NA	CASSYTSSGNTIYF	TGTGCCAGCTCTTACACTAGCTCTGGAAACACCATATATTTT
NA	TRBJ1-5	TRBV6-5	once	CASTRDQNQPQHF	TGTGCCAGCACCCGGGATCAAAATCAGCCCCAGCATTTT
NA	TRBJ2-3	TRBV19	NA	CASSPGLNTDTQYF	TGTGCCAGTAGCCCTGGACTAAACACAGATACGCAGTATTTT
NA	TRBJ2-5	TRBV20-1	NA	CSADTETQYF	TGCAGTGCTGACACGGAGACCCAGTACTTC
TRBD2	TRBJ2-1	TRBV7-3	once	CASSPELAGHEQFF	TGTGCCAGCAGCCCCGAACTAGCGGGCCATGAGCAGTTCTTC
NA	TRBJ2-7	TRBV28	NA	CACQGGTYEQYF	TGTGCCTGTCAGGGGGGCACCTACGAGCAGTACTTC
NA	TRBJ1-1	TRBV2	NA	CASSATTPNTEAFF	TGTGCCAGCAGCGCAACGACACCAAACACTGAAGCTTTCTTT
NA	TRBJ1-5	TRBV28	NA	CASWERGSQHF	TGTGCCAGTTGGGAGCGGGGGTCCCAGCATTTT
TRBD1	TRBJ2-3	TRBV14	NA	CASSHRDRGLDTQYF	TGTGCCAGCAGCCACCGGGACAGGGGGTTGGATACGCAGTATTTT
NA	TRBJ2-5	TRBV5-8	once	CASSLGISGTPQETQYF	TGTGCCAGCAGCTTGGGGATTTCCGGGACACCGCAAGAGACCCAGTACTTC
TRBD1	TRBJ2-6	TRBV28	NA	CASSLWGQGLTGANVLTF	TGTGCCAGCAGTTTATGGGGACAGGGGCTCACTGGGGCCAACGTCCTGACTTTC
TRBD2	TRBJ2-3	TRBV11-2	NA	CASSRPGLAPDTQYF	TGTGCCAGCAGCCGACCGGGACTAGCCCCAGATACGCAGTATTTT
NA	TRBJ2-2	TRBV9	NA	CASSVVLGAGTGELFF	TGTGCCAGCAGCGTAGTCTTGGGGGCGGGCACCGGGGAGCTGTTTTTT
NA	TRBJ1-2	TRBV11-2	NA	CASSPTTNYGYTF	TGTGCCAGCAGCCCTACAACTAACTATGGCTACACCTTC
TRBD1	TRBJ2-7	TRBV2	NA	CASSAGTGREQYF	TGTGCCAGCAGCGCCGGGACAGGGCGGGAGCAGTACTTC
TRBD1	TRBJ2-1	TRBV4-2	NA	CASSQEGRQGYNEQFF	TGTGCCAGCAGCCAAGAGGGGAGACAGGGCTACAATGAGCAGTTCTTC
NA	TRBJ2-2	TRBV30	NA	CASLLRQYTGELFF	TGTGCCTCTCTTTTGAGGCAGTATACCGGGGAGCTGTTTTTT
TRBD2	TRBJ2-7	TRBV5-4	few	CASTGGLAETYEQYF	TGTGCCAGCACGGGGGGACTAGCGGAGACCTACGAGCAGTACTTC
NA	TRBJ2-2	TRBV6-5	once	CASSVGPGITGELFF	TGTGCCAGCAGTGTGGGACCCGGGATCACCGGGGAGCTGTTTTTT
TRBD2	TRBJ2-1	TRBV29-1	NA	CSAEPLGTRVQFF	TGCAGCGCCGAGCCCCTCGGGACTAGGGTGCAGTTCTTC
NA	TRBJ2-5	TRBV7-9	NA	CASSLVDGLRQETQYF	TGTGCCAGCAGCTTAGTGGATGGGCTTCGACAAGAGACCCAGTACTTC